The 29 T cell receptor beta chains below were found in one sample sequenced in a study of graft-versus-host responses after intestinal transplantation. Antigens for these TCRs are unknown. Assay used: immunoSEQ multiplex PCR; TCRdb lists only in-frame clones, some missing. The table lists some 100,000 clones, 85% to 95% of them singletons. The source material was unstimulated CD8+ T cells sorted from spleen or lymph node cells, sampled before transplant. Every receptor here comes from a human donor who was the organ donor for an intestinal transplant.

The J gene is TRBJ2-7, the V gene TRBV28; D is unresolved. V was cut by 4 bases and J by 1 base, with 17 bases left in between. The CDR3 totals 16 residues. Germline loops: CDR1 MDHEN, CDR2 SYDVKM. In nucleotides, the CDR3 is TGTGCCAGCAGTTCTATTCGTTTTAGCTTATCCTACGAGCAGTACTTC. Its translation: CASSSIRFSLSYEQYF.

J is TRBJ1-5 and V is TRBV19; no firm D call. This CDR3 contains 15 residues. Trimming cost V 7 bases and J 3 bases, with 16 bases left between them. Germline V gives CDR1 LNHDA, CDR2 SQIVND (reference sequence). CDR3 nucleotide sequence: TGTGCCAGTACCCCACCAGAGACAAACAATCAGCCCCAGCATTTT. Its translation is CASTPPETNNQPQHF.

V is TRBV28 and J is TRBJ2-2; 7 bases are shared with TRBD2. The CDR3 is 15 amino acids. Germline V gene sequence: CDR1 MDHEN, CDR2 SYDVKM. The V segment lost 6 bases and the J segment 4 bases; nucleotides outside the gene matches: 8. The CDR3 DNA is TGTGCCAGCAGCCCCGTAGGCGGGGGCACCGGGGAGCTGTTTTTT. It is translated as CASSPVGGGTGELFF.

J is TRBJ1-3 and V is TRBV6-5; no reliable D call. Germline-derived CDR1 and CDR2 are MNHEY and SVGAGI. Trimming stripped 6 bases from V and 0 bases from J, with 9 bases between. The CDR3 loop spans 14 amino acids. DNA of the CDR3: TGTGCCAGCAGCCCCGGAGGCTCTGGAAACACCATATATTTT. It specifies CASSPGGSGNTIYF.

The CDR3 protein is CASSDGTGVYGYTF. CDR3 coding DNA: TGTGCCAGCAGTGATGGGACAGGGGTCTATGGCTACACCTTC. This sequence joins TRBV2 and TRBJ1-2, with 10 bases identical to TRBD1. Germline CDR1 and CDR2: SNHLY and FYNNEI. The ends lost 3 bases at V and 4 bases at J; junction bases unmatched: 2. The CDR3 covers 14 residues.

V usage is TRBV11-3 and J usage is TRBJ2-3; no clear D. The CDR3 length is 13 residues. The ends were cut back, 4 bases at V and 12 bases at J, with 17 bases in the middle. CDR1 is SGHNT and CDR2 is YENEEA in the germline V gene. CDR3 protein: CASSSLLRSAQYF. CDR3 bases: TGTGCCAGCAGCTCCCTTTTGCGGTCTGCCCAGTATTTT.

The gene calls are TRBV4-1 and TRBJ1-1; tentative D call: TRBD1 (5 bases). Germline assignment: CDR1 MGHRA and CDR2 YSYEKL. V lost 3 bases and J 4 bases, leaving 12 bases between the germline ends. This CDR3 has 14 amino acids. The DNA for the CDR3 is TGCGCCAGCAGCCACGACCCTGGGGCCACTGAAGCTTTCTTT. Its translation is CASSHDPGATEAFF.

The chain recombines TRBV5-1 with TRBJ1-1, with 8 bases aligning to TRBD1. The CDR3 consists of 13 residues. The germline V gene has CDR1 SGHRS and CDR2 YFSETQ. The V and J ends lost 6 bases and 8 bases, in that order; junction bases with no gene match: 9. CDR3: CASKLGQGTEAFF. The CDR3 region has the DNA TGCGCCAGCAAACTAGGACAGGGAACGGAAGCTTTCTTT.

V and J are TRBV4-2 and TRBJ2-3; D is possibly TRBD1 (5 bases). The CDR3 totals 13 residues. Trimming took 0 bases from V and 5 from J, leaving 6 bases between them. Germline V gene sequence: CDR1 LGHNA, CDR2 YNFKEQ. The chain's CDR3 is CASSQERGDTQYF. The CDR3 DNA sequence: TGTGCCAGCAGCCAAGAAAGGGGAGATACGCAGTATTTT.

This rearrangement joins TRBV9 to TRBJ2-1; 7 positions agree with TRBD1. The germline CDR1 and CDR2 sequences are SGDLS and YYNGEE. V was clipped by 2 bases and J by 4 bases; unmatched bases: 12. The CDR3 spans 17 residues. CDR3 bases: TGTGCCAGCAGCGTTTGGGGGACAGCGGTTAAATACAATGAGCAGTTCTTC. It yields the protein CASSVWGTAVKYNEQFF.

As DNA, the CDR3 is TGTGCCAGCAGCTCAGTGAGTTGGGTAATTGGACTAGCGACACGAAAGAGCTCCTACAATGAGCAGTTCTTC. Its protein is CASSSVSWVIGLATRKSSYNEQFF. The chain joins TRBV7-1 to TRBJ2-1, with TRBD2 identical over 9 bases. TRBV7-1 is marked as an open reading frame, function uncertain. The CDR3 covers 24 residues. With V trimmed by 1 base and J by 0 bases, 25 bases remained unmatched.

This clone was detected only a few times. This chain links TRBV27 with TRBJ2-7, with TRBD1 identical over 9 bases. The CDR3 sequence is 13 residues long. Trimming cost V 8 bases and J 3 bases; bases outside gene matches: 5. Per germline, CDR1 MNHEY and CDR2 SMNVEV (reference sequence). As DNA, the CDR3 is TGTGCCAGCGCCGGGACAGGGAACTACGAGCAGTACTTC. Translated, it gives CASAGTGNYEQYF.

This clone was seen only once. V is TRBV5-6 and J is TRBJ2-7; a weak D match, TRBD2 (6 bases). Germline CDR1 reads SGHDT; CDR2 reads YYEEEE. The CDR3 length is 15 residues. The ends were cut back, 4 bases at V and 0 bases at J, with 14 bases in the middle. The CDR3 bases are TGTGCCAGCAGCGTGAGACGGGGAGGCTCCTACGAGCAGTACTTC. It specifies CASSVRRGGSYEQYF.

This clone was detected only once. The V call is TRBV5-1, the J call TRBJ1-4, with 8 bases aligning to TRBD1. This CDR3 contains 14 residues. Germline CDR1 SGHRS, CDR2 YFSETQ. The junction had 5 bases not matched to a gene; V was cut back by 3 bases and J by 7 bases. The CDR3 here is CASSSTGGGEKLFF. CDR3 nucleotides: TGCGCCAGCAGCTCAACAGGGGGGGGTGAAAAACTGTTTTTT.

This rearrangement joins TRBV29-1 to TRBJ2-2; 10 bases fit TRBD1. The CDR3 consists of 17 residues. Germline V lookup: CDR1 SQVTM, CDR2 ANQGSEA. The J segment lost 3 bases and the V segment lost 5 bases, leaving 12 bases of the junction unmatched. The CDR3: CSVTTGGVRLDTGELFF. The CDR3 region has the DNA TGCAGCGTTACGACAGGGGGCGTACGGTTGGACACCGGGGAGCTGTTTTTT.

V and J are TRBV7-9 and TRBJ1-1, with 8 bases lining up with TRBD1. Trimming took 5 bases from V and 4 from J; bases not matched to a gene: 3. Germline CDR1 and CDR2: SEHNR and FQNEAQ (reference sequence). CDR3 size: 13 residues. The CDR3 spells CASSPTGGTEAFF. DNA of the CDR3: TGTGCCAGCAGCCCCACAGGGGGCACTGAAGCTTTCTTT.

The chain uses TRBV2 and TRBJ2-6; 9 bases map to TRBD1. Germline-derived CDR1 and CDR2 are SNHLY and FYNNEI. The V segment lost 7 bases and the J segment 2 bases; nucleotides outside the gene matches: 9. This CDR3 spans 17 amino acids. In DNA, the CDR3 is TGTGCCAGCACTGTCCCGACAGGGGGTCCTGGGGCCAACGTCCTGACTTTC. The encoded protein is CASTVPTGGPGANVLTF.

This rearrangement joins TRBV5-4 to TRBJ1-1; the match to TRBD1 covers 7 bases. This CDR3 comprises 13 residues. Germline V gives CDR1 SGHNT, CDR2 YYREEE (reference sequence). With 5 bases clipped from V and 8 bases from J, the junction kept 9 bases outside the gene matches. CDR3 sequence reads: CASRQQGGWEAFF. The CDR3 DNA is TGTGCCAGCAGACAGCAGGGGGGATGGGAAGCTTTCTTT.

The rearrangement links TRBV6-6 to TRBJ1-6; D perhaps matches TRBD1 (6 bases). The CDR3 runs 16 residues. Trimming left V 6 bases short and J 4 bases short, with 16 bases between. Germline CDR1 reads MNHNY; CDR2 reads SVGAGI (reference sequence). CDR3 amino acids: CASSLRNRAYNSPLHF. The CDR3 DNA reads TGTGCCAGCAGCCTACGAAACAGGGCTTATAATTCACCCCTCCACTTT.

This sequence joins TRBV16 and TRBJ2-7; D gene uncertain. Germline lookup yields CDR1 KGHSY and CDR2 FQNENV. The CDR3 is 13 amino acids. V was trimmed by 0 bases and J by 5 bases, leaving 8 bases between them. CDR3 residues: CASSQSQFHEQYF. CDR3 coding DNA: TGTGCCAGCAGCCAATCCCAATTTCACGAGCAGTACTTC.

The rearrangement joins TRBV9 to TRBJ2-3; D is perhaps TRBD2 (5 bases). The V gene lost 0 bases and the J gene lost 4 bases, with 12 bases spanning the gap. This CDR3 comprises 15 residues. The V gene's germline CDR1 is SGDLS and CDR2 YYNGEE. The CDR3 coding sequence is TGTGCCAGCAGCGTAGATGAACTAGTCTCAGATACGCAGTATTTT. Residues: CASSVDELVSDTQYF.

This chain connects TRBV10-2 to TRBJ2-7; D may be TRBD2 (6 bases). Germline V gives CDR1 WSHSY, CDR2 SAAADI. Trimming cost V 8 bases and J 3 bases, with 11 bases left between them. This CDR3 comprises 12 residues. The CDR3 reads CASFLEGYEQYF. The DNA of the CDR3 is TGCGCCAGCTTTTTGGAGGGCTACGAGCAGTACTTC.

The genes are TRBV11-2 and TRBJ1-2; 9 positions agree with TRBD1. CDR3 size: 14 residues. V shed 5 bases and J 11 bases; nucleotides not matched to a gene: 12. Looked up from germline, CDR1 is SGHAT and CDR2 is FQNNGV. This chain's CDR3 is CASSIGQGTLGYTF. The CDR3 nucleotides are TGTGCCAGCAGCATTGGACAGGGGACGCTGGGGTACACCTTC.

Written as DNA, the CDR3 is TGTGCCAGCAGTTTGTTGGGGACACGGACTGAAGCTTTCTTT. Its translation is CASSLLGTRTEAFF. V gene TRBV27 combines with J gene TRBJ1-1; a weak D match, TRBD1 (6 bases). Trimming left V 3 bases short and J 5 bases short, with 13 bases between. Per germline, CDR1 MNHEY and CDR2 SMNVEV (reference sequence). The CDR3 has 14 amino acids.

Only one count was recorded for this clone. One end of the junction is discordant with germline, which a read error may explain. The chain combines TRBV9 with TRBJ1-4; a possible D gene is TRBD1 (5 bases). The CDR3 length is 17 residues. CDR1 and CDR2 from the germline V gene are SGDLS and YYNGEE. The CDR3: CASSVVPRDKQREKLLF. DNA for the CDR3: TGTGCCAGCAGCGTAGTTCCCAGGGATAAACAAAGGGAAAAACTGCTTTTT.

The chain has TRBV7-9 and TRBJ1-3; TRBD1 matches 9 bases. Germline V gives CDR1 SEHNR, CDR2 FQNEAQ (reference sequence). The CDR3 is 14 residues long. The V gene end was trimmed by 5 bases and the J gene end by 3 bases; junction bases not matched to a gene: 2. CDR3 protein: CASSPDRGGNTIYF. For the CDR3, the DNA is TGTGCCAGCAGCCCGGACAGGGGTGGAAACACCATATATTTT.

The CDR3 here is CASSSRVKGAYEQYF. The CDR3 coding sequence is TGTGCCAGCAGTTCCAGGGTCAAAGGGGCCTACGAGCAGTACTTC. J is TRBJ2-7 and V is TRBV28; perhaps TRBD1 as D (5 bases). V was trimmed by 4 bases and J by 2 bases, leaving 15 bases between them. CDR3 size: 15 residues. CDR1 MDHEN and CDR2 SYDVKM come from the germline V gene.

This clone was recorded once. V usage is TRBV7-9 and J usage is TRBJ2-3; maybe TRBD2 (6 bases). Germline CDR1 SEHNR, CDR2 FQNEAQ (reference sequence). This CDR3 has 19 residues. Trimming removed 5 bases at V and 2 bases at J, with 26 bases between. Here the CDR3 DNA reads TGTGCCAGCAGCCCGCGGACCCCGGGACTCTGGGGTGACACAGATACGCAGTATTTT. Amino acid sequence: CASSPRTPGLWGDTDTQYF.

The V and J genes are TRBV6-5 and TRBJ2-7, with TRBD2 identical over 8 bases. CDR3 length: 16 residues. V lost 2 bases to trimming and J lost 3 bases; unmatched junction nucleotides: 9. Germline V gene sequence: CDR1 MNHEY, CDR2 SVGAGI. Written as DNA, the CDR3 is TGTGCCAGCAGTTACCGGGCGGGAGGTTTTTACTACGAGCAGTACTTC. Residues: CASSYRAGGFYYEQYF.